The present T cell receptor beta chain was sequenced within a study of monozygotic twins with cystic fibrosis. Overall study findings and caveats: Monozygotic CF twins shared more identical nucleotide clonotypes than unrelated patients. Co-twins had the most similar V usage for 13 of 16 pairs, J for 8. Clonality was generally low (median approximately 0.0094), higher in the most severe patients.

This clone has only one observation. Its antigen is unknown. Measured with immunoSEQ multiplex PCR; TCRdb has only the in-frame clones, and not every one. The repertoire holds around 36,000 clones, with roughly 66% as singletons. There are 15 residues in the CDR3. Trimming took 1 base from V and 4 from J, leaving 12 bases between them. Germline V CDR1 and CDR2: SGHDT, YYEEEE. J is TRBJ1-5 and V is TRBV5-6; D call uncertain. This receptor was identified in a girl aged 5-17 years with cystic fibrosis. The specimen sequenced was blood. This chain's CDR3 is CASSLFETKNQPQHF. The CDR3 DNA reads as TGTGCCAGCAGCTTGTTTGAGACAAAAAATCAGCCCCAGCATTTT.